This is a list of T cell receptor beta chains from one sample in a study of T-cell memory formation after mild COVID-19. TCRdb re-analysed the 5' RACE reads in MiXCR, keeping a single row per CDR3 protein. The data contain about 150,000 distinct CDR3 sequences, about 23% of them seen just once; the ten biggest clones take up roughly a quarter. The sample was PBMCs or a T cell subset sorted from them (not recorded which). Receptor source: an adult woman who had mild COVID-19 (a few samples of this study predate the infection). Cell type and time point are not known. Both conserved end residues are part of each CDR3. D genes are given only for firm matches. Where a row states a size, it is once, few, many or the class of an expanded clone; other rows omit it.

>many|.|TRBJ2-7|TRBV12-3/TRBV12-4
TGTGCCAGCAGTTGGACCACGGTGGGGGAGCAGTACTTC
CASSWTTVGEQYF
>.|TRBD2|TRBJ2-1|TRBV5-6
TGTGCCAGCAGCTTATTTGGCGGGAGGCGGTACTACAATGAGCAGTTCTTC
CASSLFGGRRYYNEQFF
>many|TRBD1|TRBJ2-5|TRBV13
TGTGCCAGCAGCTTGGGACAGGGCTTCCCAGAGACCCAGTACTTC
CASSLGQGFPETQYF
>few|TRBD1|TRBJ2-5|TRBV4-3
TGCGCCAGCAGCCAAGAGGTCCCGGGACAGGGTTTAGGAGAGACCCAGTACTTC
CASSQEVPGQGLGETQYF
>few|TRBD2|TRBJ2-7|TRBV29-1
TGCAGCGTTGAGGGACTAGCGGGGGCGACCTACGAGCAGTACTTC
CSVEGLAGATYEQYF
>many|.|TRBJ2-5|TRBV7-9
TGTGCCAGCAGCTTTGGGCAGGGGATTCAAGAGACCCAGTACTTC
CASSFGQGIQETQYF
>once|TRBD1|TRBJ1-1|TRBV5-1
TGCGCCAGCAGACCGGACAGGGGAATCCCCCACTCTGAAGCTTTCTTT
CASRPDRGIPHSEAFF
>few|.|TRBJ2-2|TRBV12-3/TRBV12-4
TGTGCCAGCACCCGAGAGAACACCGGGGAGCTGTTTTTT
CASTRENTGELFF
>.|TRBD1|TRBJ1-2|TRBV7-9
TGTGCCAGCAGCTTAGAACCAGGGGGCCCACCTAACTATGGCTACACCTTC
CASSLEPGGPPNYGYTF
>.|.|TRBJ1-1|TRBV7-9
TGTGCCAGCAGCTTAACGTTAACGAACACTGAAGCTTTCTTT
CASSLTLTNTEAFF
>few|.|TRBJ2-7|TRBV7-2
TGTGCCAGCAGCCCAGGTCCACCTCCGAGCTACGAGCAGTACTTC
CASSPGPPPSYEQYF
>few|.|TRBJ2-7|TRBV6-4
TGTGCCAGCAGTGGGGGCGTAGCTAGCGCGAGCTCCTACGAGCAGTACTTC
CASSGGVASASSYEQYF
>many|.|TRBJ1-1|TRBV20-1
TGCAGTGCTAGGGTTCGCGACACTGAAGCTTTCTTT
CSARVRDTEAFF
>few|TRBD2|TRBJ2-1|TRBV12-3/TRBV12-4
TGTGCCAGCAGGCCGACTAGCGGGAGGGAGCAGTTCTTC
CASRPTSGREQFF
>few|.|TRBJ2-1|TRBV24-1
TGTGCCACCAGTGTGGCCAGGGCGCGTGAGCAGTTCTTC
CATSVARAREQFF
>.|.|TRBJ2-1|TRBV5-1
TGCGCCAGCAGCCCCGGGACTTCTTTCTACAATGAGCAGTTCTTC
CASSPGTSFYNEQFF
>few|.|TRBJ1-1|TRBV12-3/TRBV12-4
TGTGCCACCACCTGGGGCAACACTGAAGCTTTCTTT
CATTWGNTEAFF
>.|.|TRBJ2-5|TRBV12-3/TRBV12-4
TGTGCCAGCAGTTATGCGGGGGCCGGGACCCAGTACTTC
CASSYAGAGTQYF
>.|.|TRBJ2-1|TRBV20-1
TGCAGTGCTATACTCAATGAGCAGTTCTTC
CSAILNEQFF
>few|.|TRBJ1-2|TRBV15
TGTGCCACCGGGAGGGATAACTATGGCTACACCTTC
CATGRDNYGYTF
>.|.|TRBJ1-2|TRBV3-1
TGTGCCAGCAGCCAAGATGAGGCGGGCTACACCTTC
CASSQDEAGYTF
>.|.|TRBJ1-2|TRBV6-4
TGTGCCAGCAGTGACGGGGAAAACTATGGCTACACCTTC
CASSDGENYGYTF
>.|.|TRBJ2-1|TRBV11-2
TGTGCCAGCAGCGGAAGGACAGAGCAGTTCTTC
CASSGRTEQFF
>.|TRBD1|TRBJ1-2|TRBV7-6
TGTGCCAGCAGCTTGGGACAGTCCGGAGGCTATGGCTACACCTTC
CASSLGQSGGYGYTF
>.|.|TRBJ2-3|TRBV7-6
.
CASSLHTDTQYFGPGTTYTDTQYF
>.|.|TRBJ2-7|TRBV4-3
TGCGCCAGCAGCCAAGATCGACCGGGTTCATACTCCTACGAGCAGTACTTC
CASSQDRPGSYSYEQYF
>.|TRBD1|TRBJ2-3|TRBV30
TGTGCCTGGAGTGTTGGGACAGGGGGTGCAGATACGCAGTATTTT
CAWSVGTGGADTQYF
>few|.|TRBJ1-6|TRBV11-3
TGTGCCAGCAGCGCCAGGGCCTCTAATTCACCCCTCCACTTT
CASSARASNSPLHF
>few|.|TRBJ2-5|TRBV25-1
TGTGCCAGCAGTGAACTCCCTCTCGCAGGGCAAGAGACCCAGTACTTC
CASSELPLAGQETQYF
>.|TRBD2|TRBJ2-3|TRBV7-6
TGTGCCAGCAGCCCAGCGGGAGGTGAAGCAGATACGCAGTATTTT
CASSPAGGEADTQYF
>.|.|TRBJ2-7|TRBV28
TGTGCCAGCAGTTCTGTCGAGCCCACTCCCTACGAGCAGTACTTC
CASSSVEPTPYEQYF
>.|TRBD2|TRBJ2-5|TRBV6-1
TGTGCCAGCAGCATCGGGACTAGCGGGCCACAAGAGACCCAGTACTTC
CASSIGTSGPQETQYF
>.|.|TRBJ2-2|TRBV2
TGTGCCAACTTAGACAGAACCGGGGAGCTGTTTTTT
CANLDRTGELFF
>few|TRBD1|TRBJ1-1|TRBV7-3
TGTGCCAGCAGCCCCACAGGGGACACTGAAGCTTTCTTT
CASSPTGDTEAFF
>few|.|TRBJ2-5|TRBV2
TGTGCCAGCAGTCCGGACACATGGGAGACCCAGTACTTC
CASSPDTWETQYF
>.|.|TRBJ2-3|TRBV9
TGTGCCAGCAAGAGGGGGGCGCCCCCCACAGATACGCAGTATTTT
CASKRGAPPTDTQYF
>.|.|TRBJ2-7|TRBV25-1
TGTGCCAGCAGTAACCAGTGGGGGGACGAGCAGTACTTC
CASSNQWGDEQYF
>few|.|TRBJ1-4|TRBV7-6
TGTGCCAGCAGCCCTACGGCCGGGAGTGAAAAACTGTTTTTT
CASSPTAGSEKLFF
>few|.|TRBJ2-7|TRBV7-8
TGTGCCAGCAGCTTAGGTCCTAGCTCATCCTACGAGCAGTACTTC
CASSLGPSSSYEQYF
>.|.|TRBJ1-1|TRBV4-1
TGCGCCAGCAGCCATACCCCGGCGGTAGCTTTCTTT
CASSHTPAVAFF
>few|TRBD2|TRBJ2-1|TRBV12-3/TRBV12-4
TGTGCCAGCAGGACCTCCGGAACTAGCGGGGCCTACAATGAGCAGTTCTTC
CASRTSGTSGAYNEQFF
>.|.|TRBJ1-1|TRBV27
TGTGCCAGCAGTCCCCCTCTCCGGGGCAGCAACACTGAAGCTTTCTTT
CASSPPLRGSNTEAFF
>.|TRBD1|TRBJ1-2|TRBV25-1
TGTGCCAGCAGTGAATGGCCAGGGGGCGATGGCTACACCTTC
CASSEWPGGDGYTF
>.|.|TRBJ1-5|TRBV7-9
TGTGCCAGCAGCCCCATGGGGGACAATCAGCCCCAGCATTTT
CASSPMGDNQPQHF
>.|.|TRBJ2-5|TRBV27
TGTGCCAGCAGTTCCGTAGGAAGGTCAGAGACCCAGTACTTC
CASSSVGRSETQYF
>.|.|TRBJ1-1|TRBV5-1
TGCGCCAGCAGCGAGGGACCGTACACTGAAGCTTTCTTT
CASSEGPYTEAFF
>.|.|TRBJ1-1|TRBV12-3/TRBV12-4
TGTGCCAGCAGTTTGACGGCCTACATGAACACTGAAGCTTTCTTT
CASSLTAYMNTEAFF
>.|.|TRBJ1-2|TRBV20-1
TGCAGTGCTAGAGTTGGGCGGAATCCGACTAACTATGGCTACACCTTC
CSARVGRNPTNYGYTF